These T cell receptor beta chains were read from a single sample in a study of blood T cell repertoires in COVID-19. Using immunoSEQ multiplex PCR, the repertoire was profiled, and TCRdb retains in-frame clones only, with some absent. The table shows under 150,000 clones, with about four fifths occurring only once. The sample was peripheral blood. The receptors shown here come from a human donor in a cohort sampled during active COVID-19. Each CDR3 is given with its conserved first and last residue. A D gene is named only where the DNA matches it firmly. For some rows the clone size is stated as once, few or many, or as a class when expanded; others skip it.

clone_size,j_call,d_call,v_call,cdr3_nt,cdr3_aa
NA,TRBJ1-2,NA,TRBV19,TGTGCCAGTAGCACGCATCAACTGGGGGGTCGTGCCTATGGCTACACCTTC,CASSTHQLGGRAYGYTF
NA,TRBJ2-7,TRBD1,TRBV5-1,TGCGCCAGCAGCACCGGGACAGGGTCCTACGAGCAGTACTTC,CASSTGTGSYEQYF
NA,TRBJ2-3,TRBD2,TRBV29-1,TGCAGCGTTGGGACTAGCGCTAACACAGATACGCAGTATTTT,CSVGTSANTDTQYF
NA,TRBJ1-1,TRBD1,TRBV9,TGTGCCAGCAGCGTCGGGACAGTTCTTGAAGCTTTCTTT,CASSVGTVLEAFF
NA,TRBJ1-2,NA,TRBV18,TGTGCCAGCTCACCAGCGGTGTCCGCCGACTATGGCTACACCTTC,CASSPAVSADYGYTF
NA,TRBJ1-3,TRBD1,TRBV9,TGTGCCAGCAGCGCGACCGGGACAGGGCCCGTCACCATATATTTT,CASSATGTGPVTIYF
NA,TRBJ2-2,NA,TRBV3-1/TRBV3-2,TGTGCCAGCAGCCCCACTTTAGTAACCGGGGAGCTGTTTTTT,CASSPTLVTGELFF
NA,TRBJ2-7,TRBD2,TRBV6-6,TGTGCCAGCAGTCCCAACCCGGGACTAGCGGGGGGCAGGGGCGTGTACGAGCAGTACTTC,CASSPNPGLAGGRGVYEQYF
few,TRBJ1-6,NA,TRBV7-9,TGTGCCAGCAGCCCCCAAGGTGGATCGGGTGGTTCACCCCTCCACTTT,CASSPQGGSGGSPLHF
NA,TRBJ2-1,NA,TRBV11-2,TGTGCCAGCAGCTTACCCCCCGGGTCAGTTCGGGGCAATGAGCAGTTCTTC,CASSLPPGSVRGNEQFF
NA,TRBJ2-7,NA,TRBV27,TGTGCCAGCAGTTTAGCGGGGACTGGCCCCTACGAGCAGTACTTC,CASSLAGTGPYEQYF